The 16 T cell receptor beta chains presented below share a single source sample, sequenced in a study of blood T cell repertoires in COVID-19. Sequencing was performed with immunoSEQ multiplex PCR; in TCRdb, only in-frame clones are kept and a portion is missing. The sample yields about 210,000 clones, more than 70% seen once. Sequencing was done on a sample of peripheral blood. Receptor source: a woman aged 45 to 65 with acute or convalescent COVID-19.

The chain has TRBV9 and TRBJ2-5, with TRBD1 matching over 7 bases. The CDR3 is made up of 14 amino acids. With 3 bases clipped from V and 2 bases from J, the junction kept 4 bases outside the gene matches. Germline loops: CDR1 SGDLS, CDR2 YYNGEE. The CDR3 nucleotides read TGTGCCAGCAGCGAGGGGGCTCGGCAAGAGACCCAGTACTTC. It translates to CASSEGARQETQYF.

This chain connects TRBV5-6 to TRBJ2-7, with 8 bases aligning to TRBD1. The CDR3 sequence is 15 residues long. Germline V gives CDR1 SGHDT, CDR2 YYEEEE. After removal of 5 bases from V and 0 bases from J, the junction contained 7 bases not matched to a gene. As DNA, the CDR3 is TGTGCCAGCAGTTCTAGACAGGGGATCTCCTACGAGCAGTACTTC. It is translated as CASSSRQGISYEQYF.

The V gene is TRBV6-5, the J gene TRBJ1-1; D uncertain. The germline V gene encodes CDR1 MNHEY and CDR2 SVGAGI. The CDR3 sequence is 15 residues long. V shed 2 bases and J shed 5 bases, with 15 bases lying between them. CDR3 nucleotides: TGTGCCAGCAGTTACCAAGGCGCCGTCGGGACTGAAGCTTTCTTT. Amino acid sequence: CASSYQGAVGTEAFF.

The J gene is TRBJ1-2, the V gene TRBV5-6, with unresolved D. Germline CDR1 reads SGHDT; CDR2 reads YYEEEE. CDR3 length equals 12 residues. Trimming pared 3 bases from V and 4 bases from J, leaving 7 bases between. CDR3 nucleotide sequence: TGTGCCAGCAGCTCGCTGGCCTATGGCTACACCTTC. Protein sequence: CASSSLAYGYTF.

This clone appeared a few times. V and J are TRBV7-8 and TRBJ2-7; 13 nucleotides match TRBD2. Per the germline V gene, CDR1 is SGHVS and CDR2 is FQNEAQ. The V segment lost 5 bases and the J segment 0 bases; nucleotides outside the gene matches: 7. CDR3 length equals 17 residues. CDR3 sequence reads: CASSTTRTSGSSYEQYF. The CDR3 nucleotides are TGTGCCAGCAGCACTACCCGGACTAGCGGGAGCTCCTACGAGCAGTACTTC.

As concerns this clone: Other nucleotide sequences from this sample produce the same CDR3. The chain carries TRBV5-5 and TRBJ2-1; 9 bases map to TRBD2. This CDR3 spans 15 amino acids. V was clipped by 4 bases and J by 0 bases; unmatched bases: 2. Germline CDR1 reads SGHKS; CDR2 reads YYEKEE (reference sequence). The CDR3 coding sequence is TGTGCCAGCAGCCTTAGCGGGAGCTCCTACAATGAGCAGTTCTTC. This encodes CASSLSGSSYNEQFF.

The DNA of the CDR3 is TGTGCCAGCAGCGTATCACCCTGGAGGAGCGATGAGCAGTTCTTC. Amino acid sequence: CASSVSPWRSDEQFF. The V gene is TRBV9, the J gene TRBJ2-1, with a tentative D call TRBD2 (5 bases). Trimming stripped 1 base from V and 8 bases from J, with 16 bases between. The CDR3 is 15 residues long. CDR1 SGDLS and CDR2 YYNGEE come from the germline V gene.

The genes are TRBV3-1 (or the pseudogene TRBV3-2) and TRBJ2-4; 12 bases are a match to TRBD2. V trimming: 5 bases; J trimming: 0 bases; junction bases outside the gene matches: 14. CDR3 length: 20 amino acids. Germline CDR1 is LGHDT and CDR2 is YNNKEL (reference sequence). As DNA, the CDR3 is TGTGCCAGCAGCTCCACCCCGGGACTAGCGGGCCATTTAGCCAAAAACATTCAGTACTTC. Protein product: CASSSTPGLAGHLAKNIQYF.

This rearrangement joins TRBV5-6 to TRBJ2-2; D is ambiguous. Germline V gives CDR1 SGHDT, CDR2 YYEEEE. This CDR3 has 13 residues. The germline V and J ends were trimmed by 1 base and 3 bases, with 4 bases remaining between them. The CDR3 DNA follows: TGTGCCAGCAGCTTGACGGACACCGGGGAGCTGTTTTTT. Translating it yields CASSLTDTGELFF.

This clone was seen a handful of times. This chain links TRBV20-1 with TRBJ1-2; D gene unclear. Trimming cost V 5 bases and J 4 bases, with 5 bases left between them. The length of the CDR3 is 10 residues. From germline, CDR1 is DFQATT and CDR2 SNEGSKA (reference sequence). This CDR3 is CSAGPYGYTF. For the CDR3, the DNA is TGCAGTGCTGGGCCCTATGGCTACACCTTC.

The chain employs TRBV12-3 or TRBV12-4 and TRBJ2-7; D gene unclear. There are 12 residues in the CDR3. Trimming stripped 2 bases from V and 4 bases from J, with 6 bases between. This CDR3 reads CASSLQDYEQYF. The CDR3 DNA follows: TGTGCCAGCAGTTTACAGGATTACGAGCAGTACTTC.

The chain uses TRBV7-2 and TRBJ1-1; D not resolved. Trimming removed 3 bases at V and 0 bases at J, with 5 bases between. Germline assignment: CDR1 SGHTA and CDR2 FQGNSA. This CDR3 has 13 residues. CDR3 sequence (DNA): TGTGCCAGCAGCTTTACAGTGAACACTGAAGCTTTCTTT. Its protein product is CASSFTVNTEAFF. Looking up the rest from reference TRBV7-2 and TRBJ1-1 gives the full variable domain: GAGVSQSPSNKVTEKGKDVELRCDPISGHTALYWYRQSLGQGLEFLIYFQGNSAPDKSGLPSDRFSAERTGGSVSTLTIQRTQQEDSAVYLCASSFTVNTEAFFGQGTRLTVV.

This clone has more than one count but fewer than ten. The V call is TRBV7-9, the J call TRBJ2-7; 7 bases are shared with TRBD1. After removal of 4 bases from V and 0 bases from J, the junction contained 6 bases not matched to a gene. Germline-derived CDR1 and CDR2 are SEHNR and FQNEAQ (reference sequence). The CDR3 sequence is 15 residues long. CDR3 DNA: TGTGCCAGCAGCTCCTCGGACAGGCCCTCCTACGAGCAGTACTTC. It codes for CASSSSDRPSYEQYF.

This chain uses TRBV7-9 with TRBJ2-2; TRBD1 agrees at 7 bases. The J segment lost 2 bases and the V segment lost 5 bases, leaving 5 bases of the junction unmatched. The CDR3 runs to 15 residues. Per germline, CDR1 SEHNR and CDR2 FQNEAQ (reference sequence). The CDR3 nucleotides are TGTGCCAGCAGCAAGCGACAGGGTAACACCGGGGAGCTGTTTTTT. Its translation is CASSKRQGNTGELFF.

About this clone itself: The junction departs from the called germline gene at one end, perhaps through a read error. V is TRBV11-2 and J is TRBJ2-7; 11 nucleotides align to TRBD2. CDR1 SGHAT and CDR2 FQNNGV come from the germline V gene. The length of the CDR3 is 15 residues. CDR3 loop: CASSLERLAGIPAGF. CDR3 in DNA: TGTGCCAGCAGCTTAGAGCGACTAGCGGGAATCCCTGCCGGCTTC.

CDR3 DNA sequence: TGTGCCAGCAGCCCAAGGGAGGGGACAGGGGACACCGAGCAGTACTTC. It specifies CASSPREGTGDTEQYF. This chain connects TRBV9 to TRBJ2-7; the match to TRBD1 covers 10 bases. The trim removed 4 bases at V and 6 bases at J, leaving 13 bases unmatched. Germline V gene data show CDR1 as SGDLS and CDR2 as YYNGEE. The CDR3 extends over 16 amino acids.